The 26 T cell receptor beta chains below all came from one sample that was sequenced in a study of blood T cell repertoires in COVID-19. Using immunoSEQ multiplex PCR, the repertoire was profiled, and TCRdb retains in-frame clones only, with some absent. Of approximately 51,000 clones in the sample, over 80% are singletons; the top ten hold under 2.5%. The sample was peripheral blood. These receptor sequences come from an elderly woman with COVID-19, enrolled during active disease.

Points on this clone: At the DNA level, this CDR3 is encoded by other sequences in the same sample as well. J is TRBJ1-1 and V is TRBV3-1 (or the pseudogene TRBV3-2); tentatively, D is TRBD1 (6 bases). With 3 bases removed from V and 0 bases from J, the gap between germline ends came to 8 bases. The CDR3 covers 14 residues. From germline, CDR1 is LGHDT and CDR2 YNNKEL (reference sequence). In nucleotides, the CDR3 is TGTGCCAGCAGCCAGGGGGCGGTGAACACTGAAGCTTTCTTT. Its translation: CASSQGAVNTEAFF.

V and J are TRBV18 and TRBJ2-3, with a tentative D call TRBD1 (6 bases). The CDR3 runs to 16 residues. Germline-derived CDR1 and CDR2 are KGHSH and LQKENI. V dropped 6 bases and J dropped 0 bases, with 16 bases sitting between them. The CDR3 protein is CASSRQAPTSTDTQYF. The CDR3 DNA reads TGTGCCAGCTCCAGACAGGCCCCGACTAGCACAGATACGCAGTATTTT.

This chain uses TRBV14 with TRBJ2-3; D is uncertain. There are 14 residues in the CDR3. V lost 6 bases and J 4 bases, leaving 14 bases between the germline ends. Per the germline V gene, CDR1 is SGHDN and CDR2 is FVKESK. CDR3 sequence: CASSETRSSDTQYF. For the CDR3, the DNA is TGTGCCAGCAGTGAAACCCGGTCCTCAGATACGCAGTATTTT.

In this sample, this clone turned up a few times. This chain connects TRBV7-8 to TRBJ1-6; the match to TRBD1 covers 7 bases. CDR3 size: 18 residues. Germline CDR1 reads SGHVS; CDR2 reads FQNEAQ. V was clipped by 5 bases and J by 1 base; unmatched bases: 11. CDR3 protein: CASSPVGGAGSYNSPLHF. CDR3 in DNA: TGTGCCAGCAGCCCTGTAGGGGGCGCTGGATCCTATAATTCACCCCTCCACTTT.

The gene calls are TRBV5-1 and TRBJ1-4; D possibly corresponds to TRBD1 (5 bases). Germline-derived CDR1 and CDR2 are SGHRS and YFSETQ. V gave up 6 bases and J gave up 0 bases, with 15 bases separating them. There are 16 residues in the CDR3. The chain's CDR3 is CASTRQSLATNEKLFF. CDR3 DNA: TGCGCCAGCACGCGACAGTCGCTGGCAACTAATGAAAAACTGTTTTTT. Using reference TRBV5-1 and TRBJ1-4 for the parts outside the CDR3, the full variable domain is KAGVTQTPRYLIKTRGQQVTLSCSPISGHRSVSWYQQTPGQGLQFLFEYFSETQRNKGNFPGRFSGRQFSNSRSEMNVSTLELGDSALYLCASTRQSLATNEKLFFGSGTQLSVL.

V usage is TRBV11-3 and J usage is TRBJ2-1, with D uncertain. The CDR3 length is 14 residues. Trimming cost V 2 bases and J 9 bases, with 14 bases left between them. The germline gives CDR1 SGHNT, CDR2 YENEEA. CDR3 in amino acids: CASSLSPSRIEQFF. The CDR3 bases are TGTGCCAGCAGCTTATCCCCTAGTCGGATTGAGCAGTTCTTC.

This clone is a singleton in its sample. The chain employs TRBV6-1 and TRBJ2-1, with TRBD1 as a possible D gene (6 bases). The CDR3 loop spans 15 amino acids. Germline-derived CDR1 and CDR2 are MNHNS and SASEGT. V was shortened by 3 bases and J by 5 bases, with 14 bases between the two germline ends. CDR3 sequence: CASSDVGTPDNEQFF. CDR3 bases: TGTGCCAGCAGTGACGTGGGGACACCTGACAATGAGCAGTTCTTC.

The rearrangement joins TRBV28 to TRBJ1-1; D remains unclear. Germline V gives CDR1 MDHEN, CDR2 SYDVKM. The ends were cut back, 5 bases at V and 1 base at J, with 14 bases in the middle. CDR3 length equals 15 residues. The CDR3 DNA sequence: TGTGCCAGCAGTACGCTACGGGGTACGAACACTGAAGCTTTCTTT. This encodes CASSTLRGTNTEAFF.

The chain is built from TRBV7-9 and TRBJ2-5; 10 bases are a match to TRBD1. Germline V lookup: CDR1 SEHNR, CDR2 FQNEAQ (reference sequence). The CDR3 has 16 residues. J was trimmed by 2 bases and V by 6 bases; bases with no gene match: 9. The DNA of the CDR3 is TGTGCCAGCAGTCTCGGGACAGGGGCCCCTCAAGAGACCCAGTACTTC. This codes for CASSLGTGAPQETQYF.

The rearrangement joins TRBV6-5 to TRBJ1-5; maybe TRBD1 (6 bases). From germline, CDR1 is MNHEY and CDR2 SVGAGI. Trimming took 7 bases from V and 3 from J, leaving 16 bases between them. The CDR3 has 15 residues. In DNA form, the CDR3 reads TGTGCCAGCAAGGGCCCGGGACACCTCAATCAGCCCCAGCATTTT. Translating gives CASKGPGHLNQPQHF.

CDR3 sequence: CATCPLNHEEKLFF. Written as DNA, the CDR3 is TGTGCCACCTGCCCCCTCAACCACGAGGAAAAACTGTTTTTT. This sequence joins TRBV7-2 and TRBJ1-4; D remains ambiguous. V lost 10 bases, J lost 8 bases, and 20 bases lay in between. Germline V gene lookup returns CDR1 SGHTA and CDR2 FQGNSA. The CDR3 has 14 amino acids.

This rearrangement joins TRBV4-1 to TRBJ2-1; 9 bases agree with TRBD2. The V segment lost 4 bases and the J segment 3 bases; nucleotides outside the gene matches: 4. The CDR3 sequence is 15 residues long. CDR1 and CDR2 from the germline V gene are MGHRA and YSYEKL. The CDR3 region has the DNA TGCGCCAGCAGCCCGCTAGCGGGAAGCTACAATGAGCAGTTCTTC. The encoded protein is CASSPLAGSYNEQFF.

V is TRBV7-9 and J is TRBJ2-5; possibly TRBD1 for D (5 bases). Germline CDR1 and CDR2: SEHNR and FQNEAQ (reference sequence). This CDR3 has 15 amino acids. The ends were cut back, 4 bases at V and 2 bases at J, with 14 bases in the middle. The DNA of the CDR3 is TGTGCCAGCAGCTCCCACACCGACAGACAAGAGACCCAGTACTTC. It yields the protein CASSSHTDRQETQYF.

This clone was detected only a few times. The chain recombines TRBV2 with TRBJ1-5; the match to TRBD1 covers 9 bases. The CDR3 has 16 residues. Germline V CDR1 and CDR2: SNHLY, FYNNEI. V was clipped by 3 bases and J by 5 bases; unmatched bases: 8. The CDR3 DNA reads as TGTGCCAGCAGTGAGGGTGGGACAGGGTTCGATCAGCCCCAGCATTTT. Translated: CASSEGGTGFDQPQHF.

This rearrangement joins TRBV7-8 to TRBJ2-7; 11 bases line up with TRBD1. The CDR3 spans 14 residues. The V gene end was trimmed by 5 bases and the J gene end by 5 bases; junction bases not matched to a gene: 5. Germline lookup yields CDR1 SGHVS and CDR2 FQNEAQ. This CDR3 is CASSKWTGGNEQYF. Written as DNA, the CDR3 is TGTGCCAGCAGCAAATGGACAGGGGGCAACGAGCAGTACTTC.

V and J are TRBV25-1 and TRBJ2-4, with 8 positions matching TRBD2. This CDR3 is built from 10 residues. Germline CDR1 is MGHDK and CDR2 is SYGVNS. In DNA, the CDR3 is TGTGACCGGGTAGCGGGGATTCAGTACTTC. This codes for CDRVAGIQYF.

The chain carries TRBV6-6 and TRBJ1-2; the D gene is possibly TRBD1 (5 bases). This CDR3 contains 13 residues. Germline V lookup: CDR1 MNHNY, CDR2 SVGAGI (reference sequence). The V and J ends lost 6 bases and 5 bases respectively, with 13 bases between them. The CDR3: CASSRDSLYGYTF. In nucleotides, the CDR3 is TGTGCCAGCAGCAGAGACAGTCTTTATGGCTACACCTTC.

The chain joins TRBV28 to TRBJ2-7; TRBD2 matches 7 bases. The CDR3 is made up of 14 amino acids. V lost 6 bases, J lost 3 bases, and 8 bases stayed unmatched. Looked up from germline, CDR1 is MDHEN and CDR2 is SYDVKM. The CDR3 here is CASRPRLAVYEQYF. CDR3 nucleotides: TGTGCCAGCAGACCCCGGCTAGCGGTCTACGAGCAGTACTTC.

The chain is built from TRBV24-1 and TRBJ2-1, with D possibly matching TRBD1 (5 bases). The CDR3 runs to 14 residues. V was pared by 5 bases and J by 8 bases, with 15 bases between. From germline, CDR1 is KGHDR and CDR2 SFDVKD. The CDR3 protein is CATSVSQGIDEQFF. The CDR3 coding sequence is TGTGCCACCAGTGTATCGCAGGGTATCGATGAGCAGTTCTTC.

The rearrangement joins TRBV11-3 to TRBJ2-1, with a possible D match to TRBD2 (6 bases). The germline gives CDR1 SGHNT, CDR2 YENEEA. The CDR3 consists of 15 residues. The V end was cut by 3 bases, the J end by 8 bases, with 17 bases between. Here the CDR3 reads CASSFPGTQGDEQFF. Written as DNA, the CDR3 is TGTGCCAGCAGCTTTCCCGGGACTCAGGGCGATGAGCAGTTCTTC.

This clone was observed a few times. The rearrangement uses TRBV19 and TRBJ1-1; 8 positions agree with TRBD1. The CDR3 sequence is 15 residues long. V was pared by 5 bases and J by 3 bases, with 8 bases of the junction left unmatched. CDR1 is LNHDA and CDR2 is SQIVND in the germline V gene (reference sequence). The CDR3 sequence is CASSPGTGGYTEAFF. For the CDR3, the DNA is TGTGCCAGTAGTCCGGGAACAGGGGGATACACTGAAGCTTTCTTT.

V and J are TRBV6-5 and TRBJ2-7; D is possibly TRBD2 (6 bases). The CDR3 totals 14 residues. The germline V gene encodes CDR1 MNHEY and CDR2 SVGAGI. Trimming pared 7 bases from V and 0 bases from J, leaving 13 bases between. CDR3 bases: TGTGCCAGCAAGCCGGACTACAGCTCCTACGAGCAGTACTTC. Translated: CASKPDYSSYEQYF.

The V and J genes are TRBV5-1 and TRBJ1-1; 7 nucleotides match TRBD1. The germline gives CDR1 SGHRS, CDR2 YFSETQ. Unmatched junction bases numbered 9, after V lost 0 bases and J lost 4 bases. The CDR3 sequence is 16 residues long. CDR3 sequence: CASSLGYRGQSTEAFF. CDR3 bases: TGCGCCAGCAGCTTGGGTTACAGGGGACAAAGCACTGAAGCTTTCTTT.

The V and J genes are TRBV19 and TRBJ2-3; 10 bases align to TRBD1. In germline, CDR1 is LNHDA, CDR2 SQIVND (reference sequence). The CDR3 consists of 19 residues. Trimming cost V 3 bases and J 0 bases; bases outside gene matches: 12. CDR3 in amino acids: CASSMRRDRGWSSTDTQYF. CDR3 coding DNA: TGTGCCAGTAGTATGAGGCGGGACAGGGGTTGGTCTAGCACAGATACGCAGTATTTT.

This clone appeared once. The gene calls are TRBV10-3 and TRBJ2-5; 10 bases fit TRBD1. Germline V gene sequence: CDR1 ENHRY, CDR2 SYGVKD. The trim removed 6 bases at V and 5 bases at J, leaving 12 bases unmatched. The CDR3 runs 16 residues. CDR3 amino acids: CAIRPGQGMRSETQYF. For the CDR3, the DNA is TGTGCCATCAGGCCGGGACAGGGGATGCGGAGCGAGACCCAGTACTTC.

The genes are TRBV28 and TRBJ1-5; the match to TRBD1 covers 7 bases. This CDR3 has 14 amino acids. Germline assignment: CDR1 MDHEN and CDR2 SYDVKM. Losses at the gene ends were 9 bases for V and 1 base for J; bases not matched to a gene: 6. CDR3 in amino acids: CASAPGGSNQPQHF. The DNA for the CDR3 is TGTGCCAGTGCCCCAGGGGGAAGCAATCAGCCCCAGCATTTT.